Listed below are T cell receptor beta chains from one sample, sequenced in a study of CD8 T cells in Susac syndrome. In TCRdb, the immunoSEQ multiplex PCR reads were re-called with MiXCR into one record per CDR3 protein. Of 50,000 to 55,000 distinct CDR3 sequences in the sample, approximately 95% were seen once. The sample taken for sequencing was CD8+ T cells from PBMCs. Receptor source: a human donor with Susac syndrome. Each CDR3 is given with its conserved first and last residue. A D gene is named only where the DNA matches it firmly. Clone sizes are given selectively: once, few, many, or a class where the clone is expanded.

V: TRBV12-5; length: 14; J: TRBJ1-2; size: -; D: TRBD1; DNA: TGTGCTAGTGGTTTCGGACAGGGAATGGATGGCTACACCTTC; CDR3: CASGFGQGMDGYTF
V: TRBV30; length: 14; J: TRBJ2-3; size: -; D: -; DNA: TGTGCCTCGAGTGCCGAGACTTTCACAGATACGCAGTATTTT; CDR3: CASSAETFTDTQYF
V: TRBV5-1; length: 13; J: TRBJ2-3; size: -; D: -; DNA: TGCGCCAGCAGCTCGAACGAGGTGGATACGCAGTATTTT; CDR3: CASSSNEVDTQYF
V: TRBV29-1; length: 12; J: TRBJ1-1; size: -; D: TRBD1; DNA: TGCAGCGTGCGGACAGGGGGCACTGAAGCTTTCTTT; CDR3: CSVRTGGTEAFF
V: TRBV4-2; length: 15; J: TRBJ2-7; size: -; D: TRBD1; DNA: TGTGCCAGCAGCCAAGTAGCCCAAGGGGGCCGCGAGCAGTACTTC; CDR3: CASSQVAQGGREQYF
V: TRBV7-9; length: 13; J: TRBJ2-7; size: -; D: -; DNA: TGTGCCACCCGGGGGAGCCTCTCCTACGAGCAGTACTTC; CDR3: CATRGSLSYEQYF
V: TRBV2; length: 14; J: TRBJ1-5; size: -; D: -; DNA: TGTGCCAGCAAGTCGGCGGCAGCCGATCAGCCCCAGCATTTT; CDR3: CASKSAAADQPQHF
V: TRBV3-1; length: 15; J: TRBJ1-1; size: -; D: -; DNA: TGTGCCAGCAGCCAAGTTTTCGGAGTGAACACTGAAGCTTTCTTT; CDR3: CASSQVFGVNTEAFF
V: TRBV12-3/TRBV12-4; length: 13; J: TRBJ1-1; size: -; D: -; DNA: TGTGCCAGCAGTCTCTTGGGGATCACTGAAGCTTTCTTT; CDR3: CASSLLGITEAFF
V: TRBV20-1; length: 13; J: TRBJ2-7; size: -; D: TRBD1; DNA: TGCAGTGCTAGCGAAGACAGGGACTACGAGCAGTACTTC; CDR3: CSASEDRDYEQYF
V: TRBV20-1; length: 13; J: TRBJ2-2; size: -; D: -; DNA: TGCAGTGCTAGTACCTCGAACACCGGGGAGCTGTTTTTT; CDR3: CSASTSNTGELFF
V: TRBV30; length: 12; J: TRBJ1-5; size: once; D: TRBD1; DNA: TGTGCCTGGAACAGGGGGAATCAGCCCCAGCATTTT; CDR3: CAWNRGNQPQHF
V: TRBV30; length: 14; J: TRBJ1-2; size: -; D: -; DNA: TGTGCCTGGAGTGTGTGGGCAGGGAACTATGGCTACACCTTC; CDR3: CAWSVWAGNYGYTF
V: TRBV18; length: 14; J: TRBJ1-1; size: -; D: TRBD1; DNA: TGTGCCAGCTCCCCTGACAGGGTCAACACTGAAGCTTTCTTT; CDR3: CASSPDRVNTEAFF
V: TRBV12-5; length: 14; J: TRBJ2-7; size: -; D: TRBD2; DNA: TGTGCTAGTGGCCTAGCGGGGGCCCCCTACGAGCAGTACTTC; CDR3: CASGLAGAPYEQYF
V: TRBV20-1; length: 13; J: TRBJ1-1; size: -; D: -; DNA: TGCAGTGCTCCGGGACACATGAACACTGAAGCTTTCTTT; CDR3: CSAPGHMNTEAFF
V: TRBV20-1; length: 16; J: TRBJ2-7; size: -; D: -; DNA: TGCAGTGCTAGTGCATTACTAGTAGGAGCTCCAAACGAGCAGTACTTC; CDR3: CSASALLVGAPNEQYF
V: TRBV20-1; length: 12; J: TRBJ2-5; size: -; D: -; DNA: TGCAGTGCCGTCGATCCGGGACTCGTACTGTACTTC; CDR3: CSAVDPGLVLYF